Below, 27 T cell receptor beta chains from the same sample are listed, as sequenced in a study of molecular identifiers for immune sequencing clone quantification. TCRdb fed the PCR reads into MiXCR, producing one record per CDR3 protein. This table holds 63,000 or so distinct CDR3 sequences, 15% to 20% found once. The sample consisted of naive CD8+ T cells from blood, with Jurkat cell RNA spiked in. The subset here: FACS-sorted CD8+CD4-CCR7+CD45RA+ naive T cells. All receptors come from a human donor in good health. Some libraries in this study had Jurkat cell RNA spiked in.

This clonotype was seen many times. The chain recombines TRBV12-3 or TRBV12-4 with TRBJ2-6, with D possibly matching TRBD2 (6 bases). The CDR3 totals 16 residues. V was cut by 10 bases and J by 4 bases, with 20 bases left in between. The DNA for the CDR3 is TGTGCCATCGATACCGGGACTGGGTTCGGGGCCAACGTCCTGACTTTC. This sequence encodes CAIDTGTGFGANVLTF.

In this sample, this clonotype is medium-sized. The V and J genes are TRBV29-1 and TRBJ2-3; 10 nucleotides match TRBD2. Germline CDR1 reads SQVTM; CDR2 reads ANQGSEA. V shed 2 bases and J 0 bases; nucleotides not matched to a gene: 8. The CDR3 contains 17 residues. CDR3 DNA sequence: TGCAGCGTTGAAAGGGCTGGTAGCGGGAGGAGCACAGATACGCAGTATTTT. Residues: CSVERAGSGRSTDTQYF.

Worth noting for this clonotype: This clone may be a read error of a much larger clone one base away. CDR3 in DNA: TGTGCCAGCAGCTTACGAGGGAGGCCAGTCACAGGTACGCAGTATTTT. Amino acid sequence: CASSLRGRPVTGTQYF. The chain is built from TRBV5-4 and TRBJ2-3, with a weak D call TRBD2 (6 bases). CDR3 length: 16 residues. The germline V gene has CDR1 SGHNT and CDR2 YYREEE (reference sequence).

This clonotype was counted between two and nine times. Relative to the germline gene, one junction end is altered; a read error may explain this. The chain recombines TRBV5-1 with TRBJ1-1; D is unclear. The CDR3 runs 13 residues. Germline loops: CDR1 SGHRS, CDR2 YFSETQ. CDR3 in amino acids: CASSLMGGTGAFF. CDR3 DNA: TGCGCCAGCAGCTTGATGGGTGGTACTGGAGCTTTCTTT.

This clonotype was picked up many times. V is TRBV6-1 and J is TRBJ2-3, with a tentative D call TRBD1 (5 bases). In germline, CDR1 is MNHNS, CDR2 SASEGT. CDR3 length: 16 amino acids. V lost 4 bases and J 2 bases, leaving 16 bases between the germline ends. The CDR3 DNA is TGTGCCAGCAGTGTCGGGCTGGACACCATCACAGATACGCAGTATTTT. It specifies CASSVGLDTITDTQYF.

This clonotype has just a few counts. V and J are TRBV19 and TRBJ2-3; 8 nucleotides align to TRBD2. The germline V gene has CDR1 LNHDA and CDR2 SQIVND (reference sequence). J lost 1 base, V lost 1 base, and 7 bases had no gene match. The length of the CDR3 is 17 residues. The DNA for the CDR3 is TGTGCCAGTAGTATAGGAGCGGGAGTCTCGGGCACAGATACGCAGTATTTT. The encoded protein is CASSIGAGVSGTDTQYF.

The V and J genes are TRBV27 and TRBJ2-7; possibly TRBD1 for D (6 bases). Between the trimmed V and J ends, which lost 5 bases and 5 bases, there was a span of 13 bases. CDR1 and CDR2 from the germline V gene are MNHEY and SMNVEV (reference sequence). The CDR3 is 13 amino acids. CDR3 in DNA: TGTGCCAGCAGTGTTGGACAGACTAACGAGCAGTACTTC. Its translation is CASSVGQTNEQYF.

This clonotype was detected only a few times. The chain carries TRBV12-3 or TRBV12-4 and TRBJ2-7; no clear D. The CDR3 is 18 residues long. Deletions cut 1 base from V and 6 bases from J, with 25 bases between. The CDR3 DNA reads TGTGCCAGCAGTTTAGTCGTTGGGTTCAACCCCCTCATGGGCGAGCAGTACTTC. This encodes CASSLVVGFNPLMGEQYF.

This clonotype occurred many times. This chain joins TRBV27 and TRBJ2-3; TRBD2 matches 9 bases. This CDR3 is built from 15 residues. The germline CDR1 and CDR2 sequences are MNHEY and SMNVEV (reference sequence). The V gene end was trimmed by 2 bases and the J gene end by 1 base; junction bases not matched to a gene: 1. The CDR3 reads CASSLRTSGTDTQYF. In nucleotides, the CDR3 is TGTGCCAGCAGTTTACGGACTAGCGGCACAGATACGCAGTATTTT.

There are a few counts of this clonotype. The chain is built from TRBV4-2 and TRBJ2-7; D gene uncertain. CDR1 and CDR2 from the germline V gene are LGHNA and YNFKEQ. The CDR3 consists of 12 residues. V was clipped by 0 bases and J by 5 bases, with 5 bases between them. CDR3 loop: CASSQDPHEQYF. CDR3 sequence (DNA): TGTGCCAGCAGCCAAGATCCCCACGAGCAGTACTTC.

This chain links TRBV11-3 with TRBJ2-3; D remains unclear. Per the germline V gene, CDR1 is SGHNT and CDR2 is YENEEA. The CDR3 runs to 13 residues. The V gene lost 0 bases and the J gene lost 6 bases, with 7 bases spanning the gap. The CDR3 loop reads CASSLDIMDTQYF. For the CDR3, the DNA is TGTGCCAGCAGCTTAGACATTATGGATACGCAGTATTTT.

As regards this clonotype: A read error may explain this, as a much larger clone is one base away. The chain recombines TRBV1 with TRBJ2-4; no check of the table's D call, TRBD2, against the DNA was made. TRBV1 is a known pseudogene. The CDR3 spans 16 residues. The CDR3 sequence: CTSSQALAGAKDIQYF. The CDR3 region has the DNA TGCACCAGCAGCCAAGCACTAGCGGGAGCCAAAGACATTCAGTACTTC.

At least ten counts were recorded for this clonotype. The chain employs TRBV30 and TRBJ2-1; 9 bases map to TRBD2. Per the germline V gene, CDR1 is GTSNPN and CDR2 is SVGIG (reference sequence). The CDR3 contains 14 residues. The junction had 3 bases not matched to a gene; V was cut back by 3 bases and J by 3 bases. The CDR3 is CAWSGLANYNEQFF. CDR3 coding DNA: TGTGCCTGGAGCGGACTAGCGAACTACAATGAGCAGTTCTTC.

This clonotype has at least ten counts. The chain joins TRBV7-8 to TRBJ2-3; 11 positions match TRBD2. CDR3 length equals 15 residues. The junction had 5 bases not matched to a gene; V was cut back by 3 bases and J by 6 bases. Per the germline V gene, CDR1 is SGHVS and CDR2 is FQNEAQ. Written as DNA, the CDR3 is TGTGCCAGCAGCTTGACTAGCGGGGTTTTTGATACGCAGTATTTT. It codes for CASSLTSGVFDTQYF.

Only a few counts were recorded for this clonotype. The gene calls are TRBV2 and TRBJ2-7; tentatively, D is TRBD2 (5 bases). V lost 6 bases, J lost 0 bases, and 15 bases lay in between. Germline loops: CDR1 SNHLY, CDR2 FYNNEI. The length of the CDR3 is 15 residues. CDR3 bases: TGTGCCAGCAGGGAAAGATTGGGGAGCTCCTACGAGCAGTACTTC. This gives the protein CASRERLGSSYEQYF.

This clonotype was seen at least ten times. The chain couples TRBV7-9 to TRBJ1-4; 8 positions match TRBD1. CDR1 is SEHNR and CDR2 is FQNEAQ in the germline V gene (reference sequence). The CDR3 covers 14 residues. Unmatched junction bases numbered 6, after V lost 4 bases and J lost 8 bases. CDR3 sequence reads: CASSSRTGSEKLFF. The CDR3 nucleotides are TGTGCCAGCAGCTCTAGGACAGGGTCCGAAAAACTGTTTTTT.

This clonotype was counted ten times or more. The CDR3 here is CASSYGDSPYEQYF. Here the CDR3 DNA reads TGTGCCAGCAGTTACGGCGACAGCCCCTACGAGCAGTACTTC. The rearrangement joins TRBV6-2 or TRBV6-3 to TRBJ2-7; maybe TRBD1 (5 bases). Germline CDR1 and CDR2: MNHEY and SVGEGT. V was pared by 2 bases and J by 2 bases, with 10 bases between. The CDR3 totals 14 residues.

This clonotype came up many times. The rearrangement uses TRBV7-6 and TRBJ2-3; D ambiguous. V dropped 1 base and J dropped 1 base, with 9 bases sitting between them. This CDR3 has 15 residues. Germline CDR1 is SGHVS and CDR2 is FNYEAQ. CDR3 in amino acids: CASSLEAARTDTQYF. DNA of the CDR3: TGTGCCAGCAGCTTAGAGGCGGCTCGCACAGATACGCAGTATTTT.

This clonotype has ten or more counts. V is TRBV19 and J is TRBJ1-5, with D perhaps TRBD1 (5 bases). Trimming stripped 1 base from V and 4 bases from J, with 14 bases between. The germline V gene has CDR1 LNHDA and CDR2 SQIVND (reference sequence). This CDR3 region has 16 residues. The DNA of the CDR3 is TGTGCCAGTAGTATAGTTGGGGGTCCCACAAATCAGCCCCAGCATTTT. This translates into CASSIVGGPTNQPQHF.

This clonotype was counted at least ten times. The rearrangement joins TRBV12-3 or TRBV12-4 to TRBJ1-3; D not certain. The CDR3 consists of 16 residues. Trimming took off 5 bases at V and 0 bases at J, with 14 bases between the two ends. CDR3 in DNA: TGTGCCAGCAGTGACCACCCGGGGTCCTCTGGAAACACCATATATTTT. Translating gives CASSDHPGSSGNTIYF.

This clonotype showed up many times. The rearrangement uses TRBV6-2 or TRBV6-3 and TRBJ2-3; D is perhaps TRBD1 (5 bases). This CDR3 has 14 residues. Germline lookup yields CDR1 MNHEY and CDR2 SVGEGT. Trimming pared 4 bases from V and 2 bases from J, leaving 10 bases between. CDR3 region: CASSWGPNTDTQYF. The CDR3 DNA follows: TGTGCCAGCAGTTGGGGCCCGAACACAGATACGCAGTATTTT.

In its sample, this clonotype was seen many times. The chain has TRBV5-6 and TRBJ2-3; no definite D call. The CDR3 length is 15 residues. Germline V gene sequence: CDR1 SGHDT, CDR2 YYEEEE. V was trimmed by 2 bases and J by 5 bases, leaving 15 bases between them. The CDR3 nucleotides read TGTGCCAGCAGCTTCTTGACCACCTGGGGAGATACGCAGTATTTT. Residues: CASSFLTTWGDTQYF.

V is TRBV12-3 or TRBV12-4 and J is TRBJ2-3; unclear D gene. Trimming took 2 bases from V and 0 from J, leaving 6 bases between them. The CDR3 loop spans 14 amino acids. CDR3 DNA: TGTGCCAGCAGTTTACGGCCGAGCACAGATACGCAGTATTTT. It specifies CASSLRPSTDTQYF.

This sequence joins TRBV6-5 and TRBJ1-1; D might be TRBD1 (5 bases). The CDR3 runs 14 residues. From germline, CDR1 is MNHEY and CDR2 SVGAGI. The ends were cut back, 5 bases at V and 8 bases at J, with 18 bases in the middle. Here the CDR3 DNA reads TGTGCCAGCAGTCTTAGACAGCCTCCCGCGGAAGCTTTCTTT. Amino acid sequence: CASSLRQPPAEAFF.

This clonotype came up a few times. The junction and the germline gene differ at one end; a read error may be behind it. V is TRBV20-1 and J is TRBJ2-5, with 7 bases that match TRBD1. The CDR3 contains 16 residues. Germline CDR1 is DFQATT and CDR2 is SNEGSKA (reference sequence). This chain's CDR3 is CSARDVRTGHQEAQYF. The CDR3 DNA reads TGCAGTGCTAGAGATGTCCGGACAGGACACCAAGAGGCCCAGTACTTC.

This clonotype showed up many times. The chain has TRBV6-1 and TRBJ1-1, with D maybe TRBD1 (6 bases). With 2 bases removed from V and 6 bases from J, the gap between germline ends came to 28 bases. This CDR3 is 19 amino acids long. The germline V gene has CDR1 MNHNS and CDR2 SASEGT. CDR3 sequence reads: CASSERSRGARVLSAEAFF. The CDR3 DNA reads TGTGCCAGCAGTGAACGGTCGAGGGGGGCGCGAGTTTTGTCCGCTGAAGCTTTCTTT.

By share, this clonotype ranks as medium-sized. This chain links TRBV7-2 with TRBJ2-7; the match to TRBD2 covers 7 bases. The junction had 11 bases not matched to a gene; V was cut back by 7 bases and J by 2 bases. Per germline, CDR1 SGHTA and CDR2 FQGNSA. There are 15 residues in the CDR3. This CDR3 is CASTPGRDYAYEQYF. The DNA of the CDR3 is TGTGCCAGCACCCCGGGCCGGGACTACGCCTACGAGCAGTACTTC.